Each of the 3 T cell receptor beta chains below was sequenced from the same sample in a study of shared clonotypes between healthy human individuals. The naive CD8 population came from CD45RO-negative cells selected for CCR7, without terminally differentiated effector memory CD45RA+ cells. The repertoire was sequenced with immunoSEQ multiplex PCR; TCRdb's copy has only in-frame clones and lacks some. This table holds 600,000 or so clones, nearly 98% found once. Input material: naive CD8+ T cells sorted from blood. The receptors derive from a man aged 25 to 40 in good health.

J is TRBJ2-1 and V is TRBV2; 8 bases match TRBD2. In germline, CDR1 is SNHLY, CDR2 FYNNEI. This CDR3 contains 13 residues. The CDR3: CGSREGHVNEQFF. The CDR3 nucleotides are TGTGGAAGCCGGGAGGGCCATGTGAATGAGCAGTTCTTC.

V gene TRBV11-2 combines with J gene TRBJ1-2; tentatively, D is TRBD1 (5 bases). Germline V lookup: CDR1 SGHAT, CDR2 FQNNGV. The CDR3 is 17 residues long. V lost 4 bases and J 2 bases, leaving 20 bases between the germline ends. CDR3 region: CASSSSTTGPINYGYTF. In nucleotides, the CDR3 is TGTGCCAGCAGCTCGAGCACTACGGGACCGATAAACTATGGCTACACCTTC.

A single count supports this clone. This chain connects TRBV9 to TRBJ2-1; 13 nucleotides line up with TRBD2. Germline V lookup: CDR1 SGDLS, CDR2 YYNGEE. The length of the CDR3 is 19 residues. Trimming removed 5 bases from V and 0 bases from J; junction bases left unmatched: 11. CDR3 residues: CASRDILAGGPGSYNEQFF. The CDR3 nucleotides read TGTGCCAGCAGGGATATACTAGCGGGAGGGCCGGGCTCCTACAATGAGCAGTTCTTC.